These T cell receptor beta chains were read from a single sample in a study of shared T cell receptors in the human thymus. Assay: immunoSEQ multiplex PCR; the TCRdb copy retains only in-frame clones and omits some. This table has 450,000 to 650,000 clones, approximately 80% appearing once. The same sample was also studied in work on human thymus T cells.

The sequencing input was thymocytes. The receptors shown here come from a boy under three years old with a congenital heart defect. Both conserved end residues are part of each CDR3. D genes are given only for firm matches. Clone size is shown for a subset of rows, as once, few, many or a class of expanded clone.

clone_size d_call j_call v_call cdr3_aa cdr3_nt
- TRBD2 TRBJ2-7 TRBV5-6 CASSTGTSGYEQYF TGTGCCAGCAGCACCGGGACTAGCGGATACGAGCAGTACTTC
few TRBD1 TRBJ1-4 TRBV29-1 CSVEVDRGGEKLFF TGCAGCGTTGAAGTGGACAGGGGCGGGGAAAAACTGTTTTTT
once - TRBJ2-1 TRBV30 CAWSVSQGNYNEQFF TGTGCCTGGAGTGTATCGCAGGGGAACTACAATGAGCAGTTCTTC
few TRBD2 TRBJ2-3 TRBV7-6 CASSLGAGEVDTQYF TGTGCCAGCAGCTTAGGGGCGGGAGAGGTAGATACGCAGTATTTT
- TRBD1 TRBJ1-5 TRBV6-1 CASSDEYRGPGNQPQHF TGTGCCAGCAGTGACGAATACAGGGGGCCAGGCAATCAGCCCCAGCATTTT
- - TRBJ1-5 TRBV30 CAWKWDTWQPQHF TGTGCCTGGAAATGGGACACGTGGCAGCCCCAGCATTTT
- - TRBJ2-7 TRBV27 CASSLSMGGPYEQYF TGTGCCAGCAGTTTAAGCATGGGAGGCCCCTACGAGCAGTACTTC
few TRBD2 TRBJ2-1 TRBV29-1 CSVAGTSAHNEQFF TGCAGCGTTGCCGGGACTAGCGCCCACAATGAGCAGTTCTTC
- - TRBJ1-4 TRBV27 CASSLGGAANEKLFF TGTGCCAGCAGTTTAGGGGGGGCAGCTAATGAAAAACTGTTTTTT
- TRBD2 TRBJ2-3 TRBV6-1 CASSSRGNMAQYF TGTGCCAGCAGTTCGCGGGGGAATATGGCGCAGTATTTT
- - TRBJ2-7 TRBV19 CASSIAHRRVPHEQYF TGTGCCAGTAGTATAGCCCATCGGCGGGTTCCCCACGAGCAGTACTTC
- TRBD2 TRBJ2-3 TRBV19 CASSTSGRALVATQYF TGTGCCAGTAGTACTAGCGGGAGGGCCTTAGTGGCTACGCAGTATTTT
- TRBD2 TRBJ2-5 TRBV28 CASAPSGRADWGETQYF TGTGCCAGTGCCCCTAGCGGGAGAGCGGATTGGGGGGAGACCCAGTACTTC
- - TRBJ2-7 TRBV6-4 CASSEIFWGDRDYEQYF TGTGCCAGCAGTGAAATCTTTTGGGGGGACCGAGACTACGAGCAGTACTTC
- TRBD2 TRBJ2-5 TRBV27 CASSRGLAGGQETQYF TGTGCCAGCAGTCGGGGGCTAGCGGGAGGCCAAGAGACCCAGTACTTC
- - TRBJ1-5 TRBV7-8 CASSLTVLTVPQPQHF TGTGCCAGCAGCTTAACGGTCCTTACAGTCCCCCAGCCCCAGCATTTT
- - TRBJ1-1 TRBV5-1 CASSLEGAEAFF TGCGCCAGCAGCTTGGAGGGGGCTGAAGCTTTCTTT
- - TRBJ1-5 TRBV7-9 CASSLGWGSGNQPQHF TGTGCCAGCAGCTTAGGCTGGGGTAGCGGCAATCAGCCCCAGCATTTT
few TRBD1 TRBJ2-2 TRBV2 CASSEARGQGSNTGELFF TGTGCCAGCAGTGAGGCCAGGGGACAGGGTTCGAACACCGGGGAGCTGTTTTTT
- - TRBJ2-5 TRBV7-9 CASSLRPGEETQYF TGTGCCAGCAGCTTAAGACCTGGAGAGGAGACCCAGTACTTC
- TRBD1 TRBJ2-7 TRBV10-2 CASRRTGRYEQYF TGCGCCAGCAGGCGGACAGGGAGATACGAGCAGTACTTC
- - TRBJ2-7 TRBV13 CASSDRGGSYEQYF TGTGCCAGCAGCGATCGGGGAGGCTCCTACGAGCAGTACTTC
- TRBD2 TRBJ2-1 TRBV5-1 CASISGLADVGSYNEQFF TGCGCCAGCATATCGGGACTAGCGGACGTGGGGTCCTACAATGAGCAGTTCTTC
- - TRBJ2-7 TRBV15 CATSRRPLDGQPEQYF TGTGCCACCAGCAGGCGACCGCTTGATGGACAGCCCGAGCAGTACTTC
- TRBD1 TRBJ1-1 TRBV6-5 CASNKGQDTEAFF TGTGCCAGCAATAAAGGACAGGACACTGAAGCTTTCTTT
- TRBD2 TRBJ2-5 TRBV5-6 CASSASGMIGETQYF TGTGCCAGCAGCGCGAGCGGGATGATTGGGGAGACCCAGTACTTC
- TRBD1 TRBJ2-5 TRBV5-1 CASSRRTGWGQETQYF TGCGCCAGCAGTCGCAGGACAGGGTGGGGTCAAGAGACCCAGTACTTC
- TRBD2 TRBJ2-7 TRBV28 CASSPAGTVEQYF TGTGCCAGCAGTCCAGCGGGAACAGTCGAGCAGTACTTC
- - TRBJ2-6 TRBV28 CASTYGHQVGANVLTF TGTGCCAGCACCTATGGCCATCAGGTTGGGGCCAACGTCCTGACTTTC
- - TRBJ2-3 TRBV30 CAWRGHTGDTQYF TGTGCCTGGAGGGGACATACGGGGGATACGCAGTATTTT
- - TRBJ2-3 TRBV28 CASTHSPTGTLTDTQYF TGTGCCAGCACCCACTCCCCCACAGGGACCCTCACAGATACGCAGTATTTT
- TRBD1 TRBJ2-7 TRBV27 CASGTAAYEQYF TGTGCATCCGGGACAGCCGCCTACGAGCAGTACTTC
few - TRBJ2-7 TRBV7-9 CASSSRETPYEQYF TGTGCCAGCAGCTCCCGGGAAACTCCCTACGAGCAGTACTTC
- TRBD2 TRBJ2-5 TRBV28 CASSLCASGITETQYF TGTGCCAGCAGTTTATGCGCGAGCGGGATCACGGAGACCCAGTACTTC
- - TRBJ2-1 TRBV21-1 CAYGRITRSHNEQFF TGTGCCTACGGCCGGATTACGCGGAGTCACAATGAGCAGTTCTTC
- TRBD2 TRBJ2-1 TRBV11-3 CASSLGGGTSEIF TGTGCCAGCAGCTTAGGGGGAGGGACTAGCGAGATCTTC
- - TRBJ2-3 TRBV27 CASRTIGGDTQYF TGTGCCAGCCGAACTATAGGAGGAGATACGCAGTATTTT
- TRBD1 TRBJ1-1 TRBV4-1 CASSPRDRELNTEAFF TGCGCCAGCAGCCCCCGGGACAGAGAACTGAACACTGAAGCTTTCTTT
- TRBD1 TRBJ1-1 TRBV5-5 CASSRVGQGLNTEAFF TGTGCCAGCAGCCGCGTGGGACAGGGGCTGAACACTGAAGCTTTCTTT
- - TRBJ1-2 TRBV11-2 CASSLKGGYTF TGTGCCAGCAGCCTAAAGGGGGGCTACACCTTC
- TRBD2 TRBJ2-3 TRBV29-1 CSVRLQRTSSTDTQYF TGCAGCGTCCGACTACAAAGGACTAGCAGTACAGATACGCAGTATTTT
- TRBD1 TRBJ1-4 TRBV9 CASSAGPRQGKTNEKLFF TGTGCCAGCAGCGCGGGGCCCAGACAGGGAAAGACTAATGAAAAACTGTTTTTT
- TRBD1 TRBJ2-2 TRBV14 CASSQDPGQGTGELFF TGTGCCAGCAGCCAAGACCCGGGACAGGGGACCGGGGAGCTGTTTTTT
- - TRBJ1-2 TRBV30 CAWRRTLNYGYTF TGTGCCTGGAGGCGCACCCTTAACTATGGCTACACCTTC
- - TRBJ2-7 TRBV7-2 CASSLARDLGEQYF TGTGCCAGCAGCTTAGCGAGGGACTTAGGCGAGCAGTACTTC
- - TRBJ2-7 TRBV11-2 CASSLAPRAESYEQYF TGTGCCAGCAGCTTAGCCCCCCGCGCGGAGTCCTACGAGCAGTACTTC
- - TRBJ1-5 TRBV4-1 CASSQEQGSQPQHF TGCGCCAGCAGCCAAGAACAGGGAAGTCAGCCCCAGCATTTT
- TRBD1 TRBJ2-7 TRBV15 CATSRDDRASYEQYF TGTGCCACCAGCAGAGATGACAGGGCATCCTACGAGCAGTACTTC
- TRBD1 TRBJ2-5 TRBV19 CASSAKTGTGLRAQETQYF TGTGCCAGTAGTGCCAAAACCGGGACAGGACTGAGGGCCCAAGAGACCCAGTACTTC
few - TRBJ2-1 TRBV28 CASSLYPSSNEQFF TGTGCCAGCAGTTTATACCCTAGCTCAAATGAGCAGTTCTTC
- - TRBJ2-5 TRBV27 CASISRETQYF TGTGCCAGCATCTCGAGAGAGACCCAGTACTTC
- - TRBJ1-5 TRBV7-6 CASSLGGYSNQPQHF TGTGCCAGCAGCTTAGGCGGATATAGCAATCAGCCCCAGCATTTT
- - TRBJ1-1 TRBV6-5 CASSTEQENTEAFF TGTGCCAGCAGTACCGAACAGGAGAACACTGAAGCTTTCTTT
- TRBD2 TRBJ2-3 TRBV5-1 CASSLHSTASGQDTQYF TGCGCCAGCAGCTTGCATTCGACGGCTAGCGGGCAAGATACGCAGTATTTT
- - TRBJ1-5 TRBV6-1 CATGGPNQPQHF TGTGCCACAGGAGGGCCTAATCAGCCCCAGCATTTT
few TRBD1 TRBJ1-1 TRBV5-1 CASSLEQGAPGTEAFF TGCGCCAGCAGCTTGGAGCAGGGGGCGCCGGGCACTGAAGCTTTCTTT